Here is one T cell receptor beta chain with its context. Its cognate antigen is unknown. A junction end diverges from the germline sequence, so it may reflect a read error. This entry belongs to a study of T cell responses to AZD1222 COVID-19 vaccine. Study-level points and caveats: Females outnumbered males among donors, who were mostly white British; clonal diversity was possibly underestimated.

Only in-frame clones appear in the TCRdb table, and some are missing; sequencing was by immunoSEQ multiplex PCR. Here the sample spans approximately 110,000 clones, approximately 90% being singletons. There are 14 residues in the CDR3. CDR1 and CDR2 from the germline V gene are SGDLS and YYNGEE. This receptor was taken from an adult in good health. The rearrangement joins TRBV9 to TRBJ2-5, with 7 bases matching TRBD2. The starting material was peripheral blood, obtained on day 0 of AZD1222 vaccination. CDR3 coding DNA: TGTGCCAGCAGCGCGAGCGGGAATACCGATCTACAGCACTTC. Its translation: CASSASGNTDLQHF.